This T cell receptor (beta chain) was found in a study of blood T cell repertoires in COVID-19. The ends were cut back, 4 bases at V and 5 bases at J, with 8 bases in the middle. Germline V gene lookup returns CDR1 LGHDT and CDR2 YNNKEL (reference sequence). CDR3 size: 12 residues. Here immunoSEQ multiplex PCR was the method, and the copy in TCRdb shows in-frame clones only, minus some. The repertoire holds approximately 360,000 clones, about 89% seen once, with 0.95% to 1.5% in the top ten. Sequencing was performed on peripheral blood. The chain has TRBV3-1 (or the pseudogene TRBV3-2) and TRBJ1-1; TRBD1 might be the D (5 bases). This TCR derives from a man aged 35-49 years with acute or convalescent COVID-19. The CDR3 DNA reads TGTGCCAGCAGCCCGGGGGTGACTGAAGCTTTCTTT. It is translated as CASSPGVTEAFF.